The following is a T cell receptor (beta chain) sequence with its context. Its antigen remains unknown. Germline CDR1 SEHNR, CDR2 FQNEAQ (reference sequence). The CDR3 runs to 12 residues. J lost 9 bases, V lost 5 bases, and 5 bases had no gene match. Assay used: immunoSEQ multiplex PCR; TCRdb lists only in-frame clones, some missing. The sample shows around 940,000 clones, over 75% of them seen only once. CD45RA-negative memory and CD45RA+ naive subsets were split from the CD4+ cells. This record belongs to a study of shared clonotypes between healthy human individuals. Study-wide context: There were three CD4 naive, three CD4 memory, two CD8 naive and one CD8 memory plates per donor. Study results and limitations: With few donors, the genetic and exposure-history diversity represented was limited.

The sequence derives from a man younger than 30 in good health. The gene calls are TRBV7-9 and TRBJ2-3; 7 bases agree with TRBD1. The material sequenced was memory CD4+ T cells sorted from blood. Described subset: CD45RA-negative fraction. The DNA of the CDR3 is TGTGCCAGCAGCCTAGGGGGCGGGACGCAGTATTTT. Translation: CASSLGGGTQYF.